This TCR beta chain was identified in a study of CD8 T cells in Susac syndrome. Findings of the study overall: When the CD4+ T cell repertoires of patients with Susac syndrome were examined, they did not show any clonal expansion.

The germline V gene has CDR1 SQVTM and CDR2 ANQGSEA. With 4 bases removed from V and 3 bases from J, the gap between germline ends came to 3 bases. There are 10 residues in the CDR3. RNA in amounts of roughly 0.5 to 1 ug was reverse transcribed with random hexamers. Amplification of TCR beta CDR3 across 54 Vbeta and 13 Jbeta was performed with immunoSEQ multiplex PCR. MiXCR was run by TCRdb on the immunoSEQ multiplex PCR reads, yielding one entry per CDR3 protein. The sample lists some 250,000 distinct CDR3 sequences, 90% to 96% seen once, with approximately 0.094% in the top ten. Sequencing of TCR beta drew on CD8+ and CD4+ T cells from blood. As concerns this clonotype: No antigen is known for it.

The receptor comes from a human donor with Susac syndrome. The sequenced sample was CD4+ T cells from PBMCs. The chain joins TRBV29-1 to TRBJ2-5; D unclear. This CDR3 reads CSVGKETQYF. DNA for the CDR3: TGCAGCGTTGGAAAAGAGACCCAGTACTTC.